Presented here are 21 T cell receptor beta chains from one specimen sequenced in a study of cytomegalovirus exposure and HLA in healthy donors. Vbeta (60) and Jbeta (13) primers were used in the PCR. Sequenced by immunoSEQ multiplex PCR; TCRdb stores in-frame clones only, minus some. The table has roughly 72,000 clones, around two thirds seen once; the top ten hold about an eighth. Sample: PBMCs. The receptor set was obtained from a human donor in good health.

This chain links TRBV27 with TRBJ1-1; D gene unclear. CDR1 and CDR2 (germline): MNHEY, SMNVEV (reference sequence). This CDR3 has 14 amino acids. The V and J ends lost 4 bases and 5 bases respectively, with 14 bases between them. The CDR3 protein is CASSSPRGGTEAFF. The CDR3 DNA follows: TGTGCCAGCAGTTCCCCCCGGGGTGGTACTGAAGCTTTCTTT.

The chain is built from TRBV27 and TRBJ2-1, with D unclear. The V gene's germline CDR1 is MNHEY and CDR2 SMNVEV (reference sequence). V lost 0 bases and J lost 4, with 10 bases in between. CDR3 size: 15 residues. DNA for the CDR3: TGTGCCAGCAGTTTATCTGTCGCGGCGTACAATGAGCAGTTCTTC. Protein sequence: CASSLSVAAYNEQFF.

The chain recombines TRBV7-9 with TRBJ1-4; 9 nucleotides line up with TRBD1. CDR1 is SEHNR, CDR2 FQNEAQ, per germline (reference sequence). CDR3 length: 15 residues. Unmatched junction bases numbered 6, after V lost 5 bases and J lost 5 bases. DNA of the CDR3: TGTGCCAGCAGCACGGGGGACAGGGAAAATGAAAAACTGTTTTTT. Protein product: CASSTGDRENEKLFF.

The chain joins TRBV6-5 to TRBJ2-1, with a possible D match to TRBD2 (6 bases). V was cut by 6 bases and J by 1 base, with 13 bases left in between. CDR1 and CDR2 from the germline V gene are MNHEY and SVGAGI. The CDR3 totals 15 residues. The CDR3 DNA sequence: TGTGCCAGCAGCCTCGGGAGATCGTCCTACAATGAGCAGTTCTTC. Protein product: CASSLGRSSYNEQFF.

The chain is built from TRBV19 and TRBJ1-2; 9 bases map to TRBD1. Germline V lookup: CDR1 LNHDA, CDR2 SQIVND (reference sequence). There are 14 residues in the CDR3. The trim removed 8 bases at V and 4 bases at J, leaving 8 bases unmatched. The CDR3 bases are TGTGCCAGTTCCCACAGGGGGCTGGGCTATGGCTACACCTTC. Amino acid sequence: CASSHRGLGYGYTF.

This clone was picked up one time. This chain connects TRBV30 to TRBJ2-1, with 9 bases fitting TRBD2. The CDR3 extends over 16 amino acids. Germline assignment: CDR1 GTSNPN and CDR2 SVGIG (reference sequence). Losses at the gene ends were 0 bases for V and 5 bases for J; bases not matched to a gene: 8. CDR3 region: CAWSVGLAGINNEQFF. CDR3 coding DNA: TGTGCCTGGAGTGTAGGTCTAGCGGGGATAAACAATGAGCAGTTCTTC. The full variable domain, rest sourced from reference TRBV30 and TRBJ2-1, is SQTIHQWPATLVQPVGSPLSLECTVEGTSNPNLYWYRQAAGRGLQLLFYSVGIGQISSEVPQNLSASRPQDRQFILSSKKLLLSDSGFYLCAWSVGLAGINNEQFFGPGTRLTVL.

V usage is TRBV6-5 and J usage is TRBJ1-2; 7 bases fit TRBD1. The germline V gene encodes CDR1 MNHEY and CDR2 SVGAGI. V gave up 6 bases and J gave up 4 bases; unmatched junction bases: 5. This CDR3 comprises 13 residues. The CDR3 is CASRRGTVYGYTF. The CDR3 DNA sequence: TGTGCCAGCAGGCGAGGGACAGTCTATGGCTACACCTTC.

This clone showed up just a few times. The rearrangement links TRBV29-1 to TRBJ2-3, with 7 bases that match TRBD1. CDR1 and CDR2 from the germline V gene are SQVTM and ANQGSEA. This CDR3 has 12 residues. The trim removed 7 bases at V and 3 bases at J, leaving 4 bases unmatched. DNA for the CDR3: TGCAGCGCTATGACAGGGACAGATACGCAGTATTTT. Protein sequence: CSAMTGTDTQYF.

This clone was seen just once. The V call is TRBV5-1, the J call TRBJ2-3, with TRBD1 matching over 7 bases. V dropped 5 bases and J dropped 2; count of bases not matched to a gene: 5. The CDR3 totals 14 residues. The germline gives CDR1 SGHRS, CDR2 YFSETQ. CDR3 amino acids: CASSSQGLTDTQYF. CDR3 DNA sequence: TGCGCCAGCAGTTCACAGGGGCTCACAGATACGCAGTATTTT.

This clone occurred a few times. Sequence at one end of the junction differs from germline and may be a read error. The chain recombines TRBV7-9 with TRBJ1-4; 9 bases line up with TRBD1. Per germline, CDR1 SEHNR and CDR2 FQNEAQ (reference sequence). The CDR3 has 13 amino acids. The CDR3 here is CSSMGQGGEKLFF. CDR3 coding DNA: TGTTCCAGCATGGGACAGGGCGGTGAAAAACTGTTTTTT.

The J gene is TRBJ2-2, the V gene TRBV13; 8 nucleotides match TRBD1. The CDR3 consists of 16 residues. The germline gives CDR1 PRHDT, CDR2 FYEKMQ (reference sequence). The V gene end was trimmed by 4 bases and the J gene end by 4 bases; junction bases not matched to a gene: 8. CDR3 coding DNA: TGTGCCAGCAGCTCTGGACAGGGTCCCAGCACCGGGGAGCTGTTTTTT. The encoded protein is CASSSGQGPSTGELFF. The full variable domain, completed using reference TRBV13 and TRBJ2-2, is AAGVIQSPRHLIKEKRETATLKCYPIPRHDTVYWYQQGPGQDPQFLISFYEKMQSDKGSIPDRFSAQQFSDYHSELNMSSLELGDSALYFCASSSGQGPSTGELFFGEGSRLTVL.

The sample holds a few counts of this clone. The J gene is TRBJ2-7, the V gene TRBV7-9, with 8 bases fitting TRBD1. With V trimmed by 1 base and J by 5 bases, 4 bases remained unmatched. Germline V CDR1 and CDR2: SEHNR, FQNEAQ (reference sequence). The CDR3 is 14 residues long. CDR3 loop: CASSLVTGGDEQYF. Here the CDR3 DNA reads TGTGCCAGCAGCTTAGTTACAGGGGGTGACGAGCAGTACTTC.

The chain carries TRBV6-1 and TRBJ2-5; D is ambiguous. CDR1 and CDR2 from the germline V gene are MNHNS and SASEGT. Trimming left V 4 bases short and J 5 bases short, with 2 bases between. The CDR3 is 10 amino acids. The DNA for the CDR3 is TGTGCCAGCAGTGCGGAGACCCAGTACTTC. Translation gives CASSAETQYF.

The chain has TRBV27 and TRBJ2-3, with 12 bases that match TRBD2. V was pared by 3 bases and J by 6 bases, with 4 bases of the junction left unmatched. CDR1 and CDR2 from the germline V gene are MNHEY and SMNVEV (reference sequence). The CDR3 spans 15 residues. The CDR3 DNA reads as TGTGCCAGCAGTTTCATGACTAGCGGGAGCGATACGCAGTATTTT. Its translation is CASSFMTSGSDTQYF.

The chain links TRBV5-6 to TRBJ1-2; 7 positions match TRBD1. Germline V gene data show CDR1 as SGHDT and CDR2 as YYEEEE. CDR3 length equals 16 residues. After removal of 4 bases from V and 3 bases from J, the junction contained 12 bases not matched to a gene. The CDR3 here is CASSRWDSTGYYGYTF. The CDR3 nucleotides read TGTGCCAGCAGCCGCTGGGACAGCACGGGCTACTATGGCTACACCTTC.

The CDR3 region is CASSLGGAAYGYTF. In nucleotides, the CDR3 is TGTGCCAGCAGTTTAGGTGGGGCTGCATATGGCTACACCTTC. The chain has TRBV28 and TRBJ1-2; D is perhaps TRBD1 (5 bases). The CDR3 loop spans 14 amino acids. The V and J ends lost 2 bases and 5 bases respectively, with 12 bases between them. CDR1 and CDR2 (germline): MDHEN, SYDVKM.

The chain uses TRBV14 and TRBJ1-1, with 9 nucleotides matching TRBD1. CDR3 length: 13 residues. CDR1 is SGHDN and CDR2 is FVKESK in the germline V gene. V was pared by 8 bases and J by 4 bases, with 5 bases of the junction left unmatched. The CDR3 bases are TGTGCCAGCCTCCTGACAGGGGGCACTGAAGCTTTCTTT. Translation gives CASLLTGGTEAFF.

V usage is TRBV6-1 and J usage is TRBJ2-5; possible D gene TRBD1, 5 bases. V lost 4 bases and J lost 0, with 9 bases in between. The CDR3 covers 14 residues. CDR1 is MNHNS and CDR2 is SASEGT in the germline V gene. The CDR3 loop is CASSASGYQETQYF. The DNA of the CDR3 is TGTGCCAGCAGTGCATCAGGGTACCAAGAGACCCAGTACTTC.

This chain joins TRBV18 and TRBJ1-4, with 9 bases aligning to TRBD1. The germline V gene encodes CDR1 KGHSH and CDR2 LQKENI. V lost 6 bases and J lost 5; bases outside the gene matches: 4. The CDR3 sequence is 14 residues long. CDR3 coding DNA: TGTGCCAGCTCCCGAGACAGGGGGAATGAAAAACTGTTTTTT. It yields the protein CASSRDRGNEKLFF.

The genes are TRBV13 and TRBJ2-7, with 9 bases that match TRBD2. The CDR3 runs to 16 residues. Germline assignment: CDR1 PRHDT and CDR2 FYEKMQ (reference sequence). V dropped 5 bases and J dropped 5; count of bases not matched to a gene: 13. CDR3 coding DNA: TGTGCCAGCAGCCCCTCCGGGCGGGAGGGCCTGGACGAGCAGTACTTC. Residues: CASSPSGREGLDEQYF.

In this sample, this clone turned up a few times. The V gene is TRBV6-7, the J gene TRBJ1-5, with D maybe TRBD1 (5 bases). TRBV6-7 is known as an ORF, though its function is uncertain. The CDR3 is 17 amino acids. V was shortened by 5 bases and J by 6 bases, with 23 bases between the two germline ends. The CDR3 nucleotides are TGTGCCAGCAGTCCCCGGGGTGCAAGCCGGGGGGTTCAGCCCCAGCATTTT. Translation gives CASSPRGASRGVQPQHF.